Sequencing of this T cell receptor (beta chain) was carried out in a study of cytomegalovirus exposure and HLA in healthy donors (dated by TCRdb to 2017 to 2019). A note on the overall study: In an earlier analysis of 450 to 750 of the donors, 276 Gb of sequence data and about 110 million unique TCR beta sequences from about 179 million T cells were reported. Both class I and class II loci were covered by HLA typing, at four-digit resolution. The study used immunosequencing to profile the T cell repertoires of several hundred subjects and linked those repertoires to cytomegalovirus serostatus. Typing coverage differed by locus: A, B, C, DRB1 and DQB1 were typed in roughly 620-630 donors, DQA1 in about 500, DPA1 in over 600, and DPB1 in around 440. An earlier analysis of fewer than 700 of the donors applied high-throughput TCR beta sequencing to assess whether each TCR beta V gene segment acted as functional or pseudogenic. To study patterns of TCR occurrence, a later analysis re-analyzed previously published TCR beta repertoires from 500 to 850 donors and added high-resolution HLA genotyping. The study aimed to test whether cataloging public T cell receptors could reveal signatures of past pathogen exposure. Because of strong linkage in the cohort, five DR-DQ haplotypes were treated as single units for association and clustering. Donor age, sex, ethnicity and CMV serostatus were collected together with the repertoire data. An early release covering over 500 HLA-typed donors comprised 250 to 350 gigabases of sequencing data and 85 million or so unique TCR sequences. To predict cytomegalovirus infection status, the study brought together high-throughput TCR immunosequencing, statistical association of individual TCRs with disease status, and machine learning. On average, over 200,000 unique TCR beta nucleotide sequences were sequenced per donor among 398 genotyped donors of the cohort, with roughly 18% of those sequences being non-productive. Rather than drawing on any new phenotypic data, the later analysis identified candidate immune exposures from TCR beta sequences and the way those sequences occurred across donors. In a later genetic analysis, genome-wide SNP genotypes for about three fifths of the roughly 670 donors were used, and that subset was treated as a discovery cohort. All discovery cohort repertoires had been generated using a single sequencing platform. Of the 350 to 450 genotyped donors, about 80% fell in the genetic ancestry cluster associated with self-reported Caucasian donors. Besides the first cohort of approximately 670 subjects, a separate validation cohort made up of over a hundred different subjects was used.

The library was obtained by the immunoSEQ multiplex PCR assay. A mixture of 60 forward primers for TCR Vbeta segments and 13 reverse primers for TCR Jbeta segments was used in the multiplex PCR. The CDR3 region of rearranged TCR beta genes was amplified from genomic DNA with a multiplex PCR assay. The Illumina HiSeq System was used to sequence the amplified TCR beta libraries as 87-base-pair reads. As for the original processing: A later analysis tallied around 87 million unique TCR beta chains across the 550 to 850 repertoires, and approximately 9.9 million of those chains were shared by two or more donors. Raw reads were error-corrected and collapsed into unique sequences by a nearest-neighbor algorithm in which closely related sequences were merged to remove PCR and sequencing errors. V, D and J gene segments were assigned by aligning CDR3 sequences to IMGT reference sequences. For a sequence to be retained, a match of at least six nucleotides was required to both a V gene segment and a J gene segment. Rearrangements were called productive when the CDR3 lacked stop codons and stayed in frame with V and J; all others were non-productive. Following IMGT convention, CDR3 was defined as the stretch from the second conserved V-encoded cysteine to the conserved J-encoded phenylalanine. The earlier analysis of about 570 of the donors excluded any sequence lacking an unambiguous match to a single V gene segment. In an earlier analysis of almost 600 of the donors, a V segment was called functional when productive rearrangements were above 56.7%, and segregating when the standard deviation between donors exceeded 5%. To diagnose cytomegalovirus status from the catalog of TCR beta chain sequences, a statistical classification framework was built. A later analysis assigned V and J genes by comparing TCR nucleotide sequences with IMGT/GENE-DB human TR gene sequences. In a later analysis, CDR3 sequences and most-parsimonious VDJ recombination scenarios were assigned using the TCRdist pipeline. In a later analysis, every TCR beta chain was defined by the combination of its CDR3 amino acid sequence and its V-gene family, and reads without a unique V-gene family were dropped. To address suspected cross-contamination and a sequencing artifact, a later analysis removed 592 highly shared, low-generation-probability nucleotide sequences. A later analysis calculated a clonal expansion index for each public chain from normalized within-repertoire ranks of inferred template counts. Generation probabilities in a later analysis came from a VDJ recombination model fitted to out-of-frame rearrangements, and those results were checked against IGoR. In a later analysis, hypergeometric tests were used to score TCR-TCR, TCR-HLA and TCR-CMV co-occurrence, with a repertoire-size bias correction applied to TCR pairs. False discovery rates were estimated in a later analysis by permuting HLA or CMV assignments 20 times. A later analysis grouped co-occurring TCRs with DBSCAN, adding TCRdist sequence similarity when clustering within HLA-allele-positive subsets. Repertoires with fewer than 30,000 or more than 120,000 public chains were left out of co-occurrence clustering, as were five repertoires with anomalous nucleotide sharing. The clones in this table, taken by TCRdb from immuneACCESS, are in-frame only. Not every clone is retained; where verified, under half of the shortfall comes from an unresolved V gene, and the cause of the rest is unknown. From that table come the V and J calls and clone size; the DNA was used to work out D and trimming. For this sample the table gives some 130,000 clones, of which 80% were detected only once. The ten biggest clones cover around 3.6% of the sample.

Remarks on this clone: Its target antigen remains unknown. Base qualities are not at hand, and no much larger clone is one base apart.

Including cysteine and phenylalanine, the CDR3 has 15 amino acids. Only the CDR3 region is kept as DNA, spanning 45 bases read in frame from base 1. Trimming removed 7 bases from V and 0 bases from J; the gene matches leave 6 bases unexplained. CDR1 and CDR2, per the germline V gene (reference sequence), are MNHEY and SMNVEV. On the study overall, not on this receptor specifically: A further reported finding was that TCR beta sequences accurately predicted the HLA-A and HLA-B alleles for most subjects in the first cohort. This cohort had only TCR beta chains sequenced, and the lack of alpha or paired-chain data limited which features could be detected. Linkage disequilibrium might explain the correlated functional status among segregating V segments, but an unknown experimental factor could not be ruled out. In a later analysis, TCR association rates were found to vary across HLA loci, with the most associated TCRs seen for DRB1 alleles and the fewest for HLA-C alleles. According to the authors, the approach could potentially be generalized to other disease states and immunological phenotypes. For the cohort, immune exposure information was limited to CMV serostatus. An association between a missense DCLRE1C variant and V-gene and J-gene trimming of TCR beta chains was found in a later genetic analysis and replicated in an independent cohort. Because counts were too low, seventeen rarely observed V segments, including chromosome 9 orphons, were left out of the earlier analysis of 587 of the donors. Most TCR sequences were seen in very few donors, while some public TCRs were found in many individuals. According to a later genetic analysis, donors in an Asian-associated ancestry cluster had fewer N-insertions in productive TCRs than the approximately 630-donor mean. A group of highly shared sequence variants was considered likely to be a technical artifact of the sequencing pipeline. A few of the identified cytomegalovirus-associated TCR beta chains were confirmed in vitro to be specific for cytomegalovirus antigens. Strong co-occurrence of HLA alleles, especially DR and DQ, made assigning TCR associations to individual alleles difficult. The study listed 164 TCR beta chains as associated with cytomegalovirus. At a false discovery rate of 0.05, a later analysis linked roughly 17,000 TCR beta sequences to specific HLA alleles. Some IMGT-functional V segments, including TRBV6-2 and TRBV6-3, could not be told apart with the 87-base-pair reads, so those segments were excluded. In an earlier analysis of roughly 560 of the donors, most TCR beta V segments were observed in productive rearrangements about 87% or about 30% of the time, broadly matching IMGT annotations. According to a later analysis, most CMV-associated TCR beta chains appeared to be HLA-restricted, and the HLA associations seemed to be driven largely by CMV exposure. Roughly uniform sequencing depth across donors was assumed in presence/absence analyses, although this assumption may not hold. Several of the top co-occurrence clusters appeared to be linked to parvovirus B19, influenza, CMV and Epstein-Barr virus, according to a later analysis. Because HLA typing was missing for some donors at each locus, association tests included only the typed subset. In both the original and validation cohorts, the classifier was reported to diagnose cytomegalovirus status with high specificity and sensitivity. In a later analysis, HLA-associated TCR beta chains showed more clonal expansion and lower generation probabilities than non-associated chains that were equally common.

The cohort was made up of 500 to 850 healthy bone marrow donors. At the time of sampling, all cohort members were nominally healthy, though unrecorded immune exposures were likely present. The donor was CMV seronegative and was included in the group of a few hundred seronegative cohort members. A peripheral blood sample was provided by each donor, and peripheral blood mononuclear cells were used for TCR beta sequencing. The Qiagen DNeasy Blood Extraction Kit was used to extract genomic DNA from the blood cell samples. The sequence is built from TRBV27 and TRBJ1-2; 9 middle bases align to TRBD1. The sequence derives from a woman between 40 and 55 years old in good health and CMV-seronegative. Material: PBMCs. The nucleotide sequence is given as TGTGCCAGCACTCCGGGACAGGGATCTAACTATGGCTACACCTTC. Its product reads: CASTPGQGSNYGYTF.